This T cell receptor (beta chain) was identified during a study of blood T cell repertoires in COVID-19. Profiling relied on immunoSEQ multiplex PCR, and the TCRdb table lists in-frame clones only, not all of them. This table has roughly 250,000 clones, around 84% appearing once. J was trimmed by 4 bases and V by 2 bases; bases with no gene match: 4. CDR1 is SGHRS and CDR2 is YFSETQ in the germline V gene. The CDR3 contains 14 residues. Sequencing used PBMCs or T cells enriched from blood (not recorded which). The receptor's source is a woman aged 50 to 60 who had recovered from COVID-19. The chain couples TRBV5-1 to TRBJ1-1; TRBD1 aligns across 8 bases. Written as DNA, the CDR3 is TGCGCCAGCAGCTTCGGCAGGGGGCTCACTGAAGCTTTCTTT. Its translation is CASSFGRGLTEAFF.